Below are 21 T cell receptor beta chains sequenced from a single sample in a study of blood T cell repertoires in COVID-19. Method: immunoSEQ multiplex PCR; TCRdb's copy keeps in-frame clones and lacks some. The table records 130,000 or so clones, roughly four fifths of them present only once. Sequencing was done on a sample of peripheral blood. These receptors all come from a human donor in a cohort sampled during active COVID-19.

This clone was recorded a few times. The chain links TRBV12-3 or TRBV12-4 to TRBJ2-7; D unresolved. CDR3 length: 13 amino acids. The V gene lost 6 bases and the J gene lost 2 bases, with 11 bases spanning the gap. The CDR3 DNA is TGTGCCAGCAGACGACGGAGTACCTACGAGCAGTACTTC. It encodes CASRRRSTYEQYF.

The J gene is TRBJ1-4, the V gene TRBV2, with D possibly TRBD1 on 6 matching bases. Looked up from germline, CDR1 is SNHLY and CDR2 is FYNNEI. The CDR3 contains 18 residues. Trimming took 6 bases from V and 6 from J, leaving 26 bases between them. CDR3 sequence (DNA): TGTGCCAGCAGACGCCGGGACATTCTTGTCTCTTGGGATGAAAAACTGTTTTTT. Protein: CASRRRDILVSWDEKLFF.

This chain joins TRBV7-9 and TRBJ2-7; TRBD1 is a possible D gene (6 bases). The CDR3 extends over 13 amino acids. V was clipped by 3 bases and J by 5 bases, with 11 bases between them. Per the germline V gene, CDR1 is SEHNR and CDR2 is FQNEAQ (reference sequence). CDR3 sequence: CASSFQGTHEQYF. The CDR3 coding sequence is TGTGCCAGCAGCTTTCAGGGGACGCACGAGCAGTACTTC.

This chain uses TRBV6-6 with TRBJ2-2, with 7 bases fitting TRBD1. With V trimmed by 10 bases and J by 3 bases, 5 bases remained unmatched. Germline-derived CDR1 and CDR2 are MNHNY and SVGAGI (reference sequence). This CDR3 is built from 13 residues. CDR3 in amino acids: CAIRDRYTGELFF. The CDR3 DNA reads as TGTGCCATCCGGGACAGATACACCGGGGAGCTGTTTTTT.

The V gene is TRBV6-5, the J gene TRBJ1-2; TRBD1 aligns across 9 bases. The CDR3 totals 14 residues. Germline CDR1 and CDR2: MNHEY and SVGAGI. V was pared by 5 bases and J by 4 bases, with 5 bases of the junction left unmatched. DNA of the CDR3: TGTGCCAGCAGTCAGGGACAGGGAATCTATGGCTACACCTTC. Its protein product is CASSQGQGIYGYTF.

The chain links TRBV9 to TRBJ1-2, with 11 bases identical to TRBD1. There are 14 residues in the CDR3. After removal of 3 bases from V and 8 bases from J, the junction contained 6 bases not matched to a gene. Germline V CDR1 and CDR2: SGDLS, YYNGEE. The DNA of the CDR3 is TGTGCCAGCAGCGCCGGACAGGGGGCGGTCGGCTACACCTTC. It is translated as CASSAGQGAVGYTF.

This clone was observed a few times. V is TRBV5-4 and J is TRBJ1-1; D ambiguous. Per the germline V gene, CDR1 is SGHNT and CDR2 is YYREEE (reference sequence). V was cut by 0 bases and J by 1 base, with 7 bases left in between. The CDR3 totals 14 residues. The chain's CDR3 is CASSLERGNTEAFF. The CDR3 DNA is TGTGCCAGCAGCTTGGAGCGGGGGAACACTGAAGCTTTCTTT.

The chain links TRBV5-1 to TRBJ1-1, with D possibly TRBD1 on 6 matching bases. This CDR3 spans 16 amino acids. V lost 0 bases and J lost 5, with 17 bases in between. CDR1 and CDR2 from the germline V gene are SGHRS and YFSETQ. The CDR3 DNA reads TGCGCCAGCAGCTTGGCCATAGGGGGGGCCGGGACTGAAGCTTTCTTT. Encoded protein: CASSLAIGGAGTEAFF.

The gene calls are TRBV30 and TRBJ2-1, with D possibly being TRBD1 (6 bases). The CDR3 spans 14 residues. Germline-derived CDR1 and CDR2 are GTSNPN and SVGIG (reference sequence). Trimming shortened V by 2 bases and J by 4 bases, and 12 bases separated the two germline ends. The CDR3 bases are TGTGCCTGGAGTTCCGGGACAATATACAATGAGCAGTTCTTC. Encoded protein: CAWSSGTIYNEQFF.

The chain has TRBV5-4 and TRBJ1-1, with no clear D. V was shortened by 3 bases and J by 3 bases, with 18 bases between the two germline ends. The CDR3 runs 16 residues. From germline, CDR1 is SGHNT and CDR2 YYREEE (reference sequence). CDR3 in amino acids: CASSWGASSGDTEAFF. The DNA for the CDR3 is TGTGCCAGCAGCTGGGGAGCGTCCTCCGGGGACACTGAAGCTTTCTTT. The full variable domain, rest sourced from reference TRBV5-4 and TRBJ1-1, is ETGVTQSPTHLIKTRGQQVTLRCSSQSGHNTVSWYQQALGQGPQFIFQYYREEENGRGNFPPRFSGLQFPNYSSELNVNALELDDSALYLCASSWGASSGDTEAFFGQGTRLTVV.

CDR3 in DNA: TGTGCCAGCAGTTACCTCGACAGGAGAGCTGAAGCTTTCTTT. This encodes CASSYLDRRAEAFF. The genes are TRBV6-5 and TRBJ1-1, with a weak D call TRBD1 (6 bases). V was pared by 2 bases and J by 6 bases, with 13 bases between. This CDR3 has 14 amino acids. Germline values: CDR1 MNHEY, CDR2 SVGAGI.

The chain couples TRBV6-5 to TRBJ1-2, with D possibly TRBD1 on 5 matching bases. The V gene's germline CDR1 is MNHEY and CDR2 SVGAGI. This CDR3 spans 15 amino acids. V lost 5 bases, J lost 2 bases, and 15 bases lay in between. The CDR3 region has the DNA TGTGCCAGCAGTCCTACCCTCCGGGGGAACTATGGCTACACCTTC. Protein: CASSPTLRGNYGYTF.

The rearrangement uses TRBV2 and TRBJ1-2; 7 bases align to TRBD1. This CDR3 has 17 residues. Per the germline V gene, CDR1 is SNHLY and CDR2 is FYNNEI. V lost 2 bases and J lost 0; bases outside the gene matches: 9. CDR3 residues: CASSEWDRPSSNYGYTF. CDR3 DNA: TGTGCCAGCAGTGAATGGGACAGACCCTCATCTAACTATGGCTACACCTTC.

This chain links TRBV2 with TRBJ2-7, with D possibly matching TRBD2 (5 bases). The CDR3 covers 14 residues. Germline V gene sequence: CDR1 SNHLY, CDR2 FYNNEI. The V gene lost 4 bases and the J gene lost 6 bases, with 16 bases spanning the gap. This chain's CDR3 is CASSARTEVVEQYF. CDR3 sequence (DNA): TGTGCCAGCAGTGCAAGGACGGAGGTTGTCGAGCAGTACTTC.

This clone was seen a handful of times. The sample carries other DNA sequences with the same CDR3. This sequence joins TRBV2 and TRBJ1-5; D is undetermined. This CDR3 comprises 15 residues. CDR1 and CDR2 from the germline V gene are SNHLY and FYNNEI. Trimming took off 8 bases at V and 3 bases at J, with 17 bases between the two ends. DNA for the CDR3: TGTGCCAGCCCAAGAGCCAGGCCTACCAATCAGCCCCAGCATTTT. Its protein is CASPRARPTNQPQHF.

V gene TRBV30 combines with J gene TRBJ2-7; maybe TRBD2 (5 bases). The V end was cut by 3 bases, the J end by 2 bases, with 11 bases between. Germline CDR1 is GTSNPN and CDR2 is SVGIG (reference sequence). CDR3 length equals 13 residues. CDR3 nucleotide sequence: TGTGCCTGGAGCTGGCGGCGGGCCTACGAGCAGTACTTC. It translates to CAWSWRRAYEQYF.

This clone was seen just once. One junction end disagrees with the germline gene, perhaps due to a read error. Additional DNA sequences in this sample encode the identical CDR3. The V call is TRBV2, the J call TRBJ1-5; D is undetermined. The CDR3 loop spans 15 amino acids. Germline V gives CDR1 SNHLY, CDR2 FYNNEI. CDR3 bases: TGTGCCAGCCCAAGAGCCAGGCCTACCAATCAACCCCAGCATTTT. Protein: CASPRARPTNQPQHF.

J is TRBJ2-1 and V is TRBV10-3; 8 nucleotides agree with TRBD1. V lost 4 bases to trimming and J lost 5 bases; unmatched junction nucleotides: 10. This CDR3 is built from 16 residues. CDR1 and CDR2 (germline): ENHRY, SYGVKD. The CDR3 DNA sequence: TGTGCCATCAGTGTAGACGGACAGGGATTGCACAATGAGCAGTTCTTC. Its protein is CAISVDGQGLHNEQFF.

This clone was found a few times. The chain carries TRBV19 and TRBJ1-5; the match to TRBD1 covers 11 bases. With V trimmed by 6 bases and J by 6 bases, 7 bases remained unmatched. The CDR3 is 15 amino acids. Germline CDR1 is LNHDA and CDR2 is SQIVND (reference sequence). This CDR3 reads CASRFGQGASQPQHF. The DNA of the CDR3 is TGTGCCAGTAGGTTCGGACAGGGGGCCTCTCAGCCCCAGCATTTT. The variable domain in full, with the rest retrieved from reference TRBV19 and TRBJ1-5, is DGGITQSPKYLFRKEGQNVTLSCEQNLNHDAMYWYRQDPGQGLRLIYYSQIVNDFQKGDIAEGYSVSREKKESFPLTVTSAQKNPTAFYLCASRFGQGASQPQHFGDGTRLSIL.

V is TRBV6-6 and J is TRBJ1-5; 8 nucleotides align to TRBD1. CDR1 MNHNY and CDR2 SVGAGI come from the germline V gene (reference sequence). J was trimmed by 7 bases and V by 6 bases; bases with no gene match: 8. This CDR3 has 14 amino acids. The CDR3 DNA reads as TGTGCCAGCAGAGAGACAGGGGCCATCCAGCCCCAGCATTTT. As protein: CASRETGAIQPQHF.

The J gene is TRBJ1-2, the V gene TRBV29-1; D is possibly TRBD1 (5 bases). The V gene lost 0 bases and the J gene lost 9 bases, with 20 bases spanning the gap. The length of the CDR3 is 15 residues. Germline V CDR1 and CDR2: SQVTM, ANQGSEA. CDR3 residues: CSVEDPGEGGRSYTF. Written as DNA, the CDR3 is TGCAGCGTTGAAGATCCGGGGGAGGGTGGTAGAAGCTACACCTTC.